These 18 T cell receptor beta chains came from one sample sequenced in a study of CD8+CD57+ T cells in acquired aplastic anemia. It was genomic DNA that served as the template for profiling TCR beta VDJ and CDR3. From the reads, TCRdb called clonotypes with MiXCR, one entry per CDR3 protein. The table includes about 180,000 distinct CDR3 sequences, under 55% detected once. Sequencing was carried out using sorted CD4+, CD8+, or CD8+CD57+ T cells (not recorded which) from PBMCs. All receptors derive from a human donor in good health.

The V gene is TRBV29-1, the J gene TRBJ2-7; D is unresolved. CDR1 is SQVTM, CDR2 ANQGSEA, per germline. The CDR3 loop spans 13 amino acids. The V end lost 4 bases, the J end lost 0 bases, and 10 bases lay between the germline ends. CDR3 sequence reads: CSVGTASSYEQYF. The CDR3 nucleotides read TGCAGCGTTGGGACCGCCAGCTCCTACGAGCAGTACTTC.

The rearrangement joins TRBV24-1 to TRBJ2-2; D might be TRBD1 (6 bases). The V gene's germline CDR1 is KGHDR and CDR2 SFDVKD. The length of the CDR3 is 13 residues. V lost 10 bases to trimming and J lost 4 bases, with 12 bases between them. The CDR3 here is CATGAAPTGELFF. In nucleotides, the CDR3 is TGTGCCACGGGGGCGGCTCCCACCGGGGAGCTGTTTTTT.

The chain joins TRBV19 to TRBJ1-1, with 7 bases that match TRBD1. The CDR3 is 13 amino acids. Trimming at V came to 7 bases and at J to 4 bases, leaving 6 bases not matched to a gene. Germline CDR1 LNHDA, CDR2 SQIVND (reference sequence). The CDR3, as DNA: TGTGCCAGTATAGAACAGGGGTTCACTGAAGCTTTCTTT. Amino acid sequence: CASIEQGFTEAFF. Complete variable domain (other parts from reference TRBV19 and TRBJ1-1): DGGITQSPKYLFRKEGQNVTLSCEQNLNHDAMYWYRQDPGQGLRLIYYSQIVNDFQKGDIAEGYSVSREKKESFPLTVTSAQKNPTAFYLCASIEQGFTEAFFGQGTRLTVV.

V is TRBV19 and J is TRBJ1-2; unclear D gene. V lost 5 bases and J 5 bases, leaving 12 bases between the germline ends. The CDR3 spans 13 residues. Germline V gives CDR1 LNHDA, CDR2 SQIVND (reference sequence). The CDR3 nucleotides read TGTGCCAGTAGTGTACAGAGAGGGTATGGCTACACCTTC. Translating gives CASSVQRGYGYTF.

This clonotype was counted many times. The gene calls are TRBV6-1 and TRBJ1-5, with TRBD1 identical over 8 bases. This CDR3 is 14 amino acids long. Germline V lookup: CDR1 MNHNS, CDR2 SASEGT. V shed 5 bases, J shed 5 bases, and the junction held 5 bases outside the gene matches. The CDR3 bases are TGTGCCAGCAGTATCGGACAGGGCTATCAGCCCCAGCATTTT. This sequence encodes CASSIGQGYQPQHF.

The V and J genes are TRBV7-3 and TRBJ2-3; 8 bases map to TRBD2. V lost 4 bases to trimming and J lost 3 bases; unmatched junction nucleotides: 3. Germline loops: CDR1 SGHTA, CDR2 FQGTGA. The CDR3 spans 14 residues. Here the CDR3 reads CASSSGLETDTQYF. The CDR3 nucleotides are TGTGCCAGCAGCTCGGGACTAGAGACAGATACGCAGTATTTT.

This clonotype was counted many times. CDR3: CASSVSQVTGEQFF. The CDR3 DNA reads as TGTGCCAGCAGTGTTTCTCAGGTAACGGGTGAGCAGTTCTTC. The gene calls are TRBV2 and TRBJ2-1; D is unclear. V gave up 4 bases and J gave up 9 bases, with 16 bases separating them. In germline, CDR1 is SNHLY, CDR2 FYNNEI. The CDR3 loop spans 14 amino acids.

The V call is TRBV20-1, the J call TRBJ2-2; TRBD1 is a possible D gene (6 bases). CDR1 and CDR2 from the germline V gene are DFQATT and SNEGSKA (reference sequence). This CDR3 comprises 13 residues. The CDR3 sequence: CSPQGPNTGELFF. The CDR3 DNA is TGCAGCCCTCAGGGGCCGAACACCGGGGAGCTGTTTTTT.

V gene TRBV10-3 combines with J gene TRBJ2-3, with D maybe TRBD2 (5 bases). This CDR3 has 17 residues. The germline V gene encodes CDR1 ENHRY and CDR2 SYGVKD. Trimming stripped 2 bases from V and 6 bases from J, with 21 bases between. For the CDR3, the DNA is TGTGCCATCAGTGAGCTGGTTCTGGGCGGGCCCTATGATACGCAGTATTTT. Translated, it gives CAISELVLGGPYDTQYF.

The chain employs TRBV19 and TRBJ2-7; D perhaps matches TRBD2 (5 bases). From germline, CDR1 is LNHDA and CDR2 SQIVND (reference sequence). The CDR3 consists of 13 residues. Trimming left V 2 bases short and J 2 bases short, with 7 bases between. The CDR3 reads CASSIHGAYEQYF. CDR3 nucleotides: TGTGCCAGTAGTATACACGGGGCCTACGAGCAGTACTTC.

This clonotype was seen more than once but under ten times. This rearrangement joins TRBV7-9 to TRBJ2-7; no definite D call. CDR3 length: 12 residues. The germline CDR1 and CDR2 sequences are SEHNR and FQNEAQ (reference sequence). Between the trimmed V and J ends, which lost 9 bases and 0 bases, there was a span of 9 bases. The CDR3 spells CASLTSSYEQYF. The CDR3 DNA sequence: TGTGCCAGTTTGACAAGCTCCTACGAGCAGTACTTC. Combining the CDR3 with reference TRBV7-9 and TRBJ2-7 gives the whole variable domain DTGVSQNPRHKITKRGQNVTFRCDPISEHNRLYWYRQTLGQGPEFLTYFQNEAQLEKSRLLSDRFSAERPKGSFSTLEIQRTEQGDSAMYLCASLTSSYEQYFGPGTRLTVT.

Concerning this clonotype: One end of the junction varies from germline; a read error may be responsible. In DNA form, the CDR3 reads TGTGCCAGCAGTTTTTACGCGAGCGGGACCTACACTGAGCAGTTCTTC. This gives the protein CASSFYASGTYTEQFF. The genes are TRBV12-3 or TRBV12-4 and TRBJ2-1; 7 positions agree with TRBD2. The CDR3 is made up of 16 amino acids.

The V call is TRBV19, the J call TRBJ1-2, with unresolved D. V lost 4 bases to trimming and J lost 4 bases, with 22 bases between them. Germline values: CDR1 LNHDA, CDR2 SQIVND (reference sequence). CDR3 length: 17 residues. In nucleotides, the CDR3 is TGTGCCAGTAGTAGACTAGCGGGGATGACTTCGCTCTATGGCTACACCTTC. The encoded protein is CASSRLAGMTSLYGYTF.

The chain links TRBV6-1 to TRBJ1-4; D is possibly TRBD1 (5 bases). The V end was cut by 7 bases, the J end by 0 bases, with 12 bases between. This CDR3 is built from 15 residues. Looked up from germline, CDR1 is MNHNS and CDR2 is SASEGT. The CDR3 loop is CASKSQGATNEKLFF. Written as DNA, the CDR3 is TGTGCCAGCAAGTCCCAGGGAGCAACTAATGAAAAACTGTTTTTT.

The CDR3 region has the DNA TGTGCCATCAGGGCGGGACAGGCGAACTATAATTCACCCCTCCACTTT. Its protein is CAIRAGQANYNSPLHF. The chain joins TRBV10-3 to TRBJ1-6, with 8 bases that match TRBD1. With V trimmed by 6 bases and J by 3 bases, 7 bases remained unmatched. The CDR3 consists of 16 residues. Looked up from germline, CDR1 is ENHRY and CDR2 is SYGVKD.

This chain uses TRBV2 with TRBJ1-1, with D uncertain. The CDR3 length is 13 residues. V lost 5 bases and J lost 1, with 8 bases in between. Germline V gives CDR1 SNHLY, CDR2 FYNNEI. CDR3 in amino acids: CASSSQTNTEAFF. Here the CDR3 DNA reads TGTGCCAGCAGTTCTCAGACGAACACTGAAGCTTTCTTT.

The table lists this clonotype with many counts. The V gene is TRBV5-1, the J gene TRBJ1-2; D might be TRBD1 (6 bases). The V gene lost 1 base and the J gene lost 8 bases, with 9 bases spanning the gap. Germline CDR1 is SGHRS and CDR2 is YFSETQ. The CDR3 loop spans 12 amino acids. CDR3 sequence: CASSLTGFGYTF. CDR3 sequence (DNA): TGCGCCAGCAGCTTGACAGGGTTCGGCTACACCTTC. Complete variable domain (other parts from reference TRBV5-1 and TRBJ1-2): KAGVTQTPRYLIKTRGQQVTLSCSPISGHRSVSWYQQTPGQGLQFLFEYFSETQRNKGNFPGRFSGRQFSNSRSEMNVSTLELGDSALYLCASSLTGFGYTFGSGTRLTVV.

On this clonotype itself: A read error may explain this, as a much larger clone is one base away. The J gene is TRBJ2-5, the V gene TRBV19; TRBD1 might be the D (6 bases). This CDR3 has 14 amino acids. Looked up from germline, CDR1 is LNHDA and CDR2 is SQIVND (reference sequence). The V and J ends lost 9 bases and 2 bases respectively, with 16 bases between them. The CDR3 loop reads CASSQDTGQETQYF. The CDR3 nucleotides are TGTGCCAGCTCCCAGGACACAGGGCAAGAGACCCAGTACTTC.